This TCR beta chain is drawn from a study of PD-1 blockade in mismatch repair-deficient tumors. TCRdb keeps only in-frame clones here, not all; method: immunoSEQ multiplex PCR. The sample contains roughly 70,000 clones, almost 80% of which appear only once. The V and J ends lost 4 bases and 3 bases respectively, with 8 bases between them. The germline V gene has CDR1 SGHNT and CDR2 YYREEE (reference sequence). This CDR3 has 12 residues. The TCR sequence derives from an adult with mismatch repair-deficient cancer. The genes are TRBV5-4 and TRBJ2-7; D uncertain. The sample in question was peripheral blood, obtained 2 weeks after starting pembrolizumab. This CDR3 reads CASSPGGYEQYF. The CDR3 DNA reads as TGTGCCAGCAGCCCAGGTGGCTACGAGCAGTACTTC.